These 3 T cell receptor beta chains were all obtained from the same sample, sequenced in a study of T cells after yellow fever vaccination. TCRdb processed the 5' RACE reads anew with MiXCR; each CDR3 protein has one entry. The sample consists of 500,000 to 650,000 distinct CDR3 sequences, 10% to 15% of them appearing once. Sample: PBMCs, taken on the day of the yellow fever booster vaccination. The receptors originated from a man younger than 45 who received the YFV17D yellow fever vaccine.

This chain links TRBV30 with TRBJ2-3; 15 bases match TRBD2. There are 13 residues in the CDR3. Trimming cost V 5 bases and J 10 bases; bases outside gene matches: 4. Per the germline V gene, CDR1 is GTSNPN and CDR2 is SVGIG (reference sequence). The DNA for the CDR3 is TGTGCCTGGGGACTAGCGGGAGGGGATTCGCAGTATTTT. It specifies CAWGLAGGDSQYF.

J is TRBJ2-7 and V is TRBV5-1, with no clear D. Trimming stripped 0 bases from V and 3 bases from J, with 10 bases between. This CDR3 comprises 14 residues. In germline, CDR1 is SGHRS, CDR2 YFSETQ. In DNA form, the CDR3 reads TGCGCCAGCAGCTTGGGATCAGATTACTACGAGCAGTACTTC. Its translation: CASSLGSDYYEQYF.

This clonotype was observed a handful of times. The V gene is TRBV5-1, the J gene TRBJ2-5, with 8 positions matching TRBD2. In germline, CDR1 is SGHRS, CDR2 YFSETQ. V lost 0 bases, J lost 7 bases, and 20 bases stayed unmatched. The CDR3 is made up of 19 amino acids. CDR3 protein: CASSLGPGAVGSGTGTQYF. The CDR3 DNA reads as TGCGCCAGCAGCTTGGGGCCAGGGGCTGTCGGTAGCGGGACGGGGACCCAGTACTTC.